These 5 T cell receptor beta chains came from one sample sequenced in a study of T cell changes during pregnancy in multiple sclerosis. The method was immunoSEQ multiplex PCR; TCRdb's version includes in-frame clones alone and lacks a portion of them. The sample lists 40,000 to 45,000 clones, about 90% seen once, with 0.73% in the top ten. This specimen was CD4+ T cells from peripheral blood mononuclear cells, taken before pregnancy. The receptors here all came from a female donor with multiple sclerosis, enrolled in a pregnancy study.

The rearrangement uses TRBV6-5 and TRBJ2-7; a possible D gene is TRBD1 (5 bases). CDR3 length equals 14 residues. V was trimmed by 0 bases and J by 2 bases, leaving 8 bases between them. Germline loops: CDR1 MNHEY, CDR2 SVGAGI. The CDR3 here is CASSYSRTPYEQYF. In nucleotides, the CDR3 is TGTGCCAGCAGTTACTCTAGGACACCCTACGAGCAGTACTTC.

In DNA form, the CDR3 reads TGTGCCAGCAGTCCCGGGACAGGTTTCCCTTCGGTCACAGATACGCAGTATTTT. Translated, it gives CASSPGTGFPSVTDTQYF. The gene calls are TRBV6-4 and TRBJ2-3, with 8 bases fitting TRBD1. V was pared by 5 bases and J by 2 bases, with 15 bases of the junction left unmatched. CDR3 length: 18 residues. Germline V gives CDR1 MRHNA, CDR2 SNTAGT.

The chain has TRBV29-1 and TRBJ2-3; 10 bases agree with TRBD1. V lost 6 bases, J lost 2 bases, and 2 bases stayed unmatched. This CDR3 comprises 13 residues. Germline V CDR1 and CDR2: SQVTM, ANQGSEA. DNA of the CDR3: TGCAGCGTCGACAGGGGGCACACAGATACGCAGTATTTT. It specifies CSVDRGHTDTQYF.

The rearrangement links TRBV4-3 to TRBJ1-2; TRBD1 matches 8 bases. J was trimmed by 4 bases and V by 3 bases; bases with no gene match: 10. This CDR3 region has 16 residues. Germline CDR1 and CDR2: LGHNA and YSLEER. The chain's CDR3 is CASSQGQTGAAYGYTF. CDR3 DNA sequence: TGCGCCAGCAGCCAGGGACAGACAGGGGCTGCCTATGGCTACACCTTC.

DNA for the CDR3: TGTGCCAGCAGGGATAGGGGGCGATCCAACTATGGCTACACCTTC. The encoded protein is CASRDRGRSNYGYTF. The chain uses TRBV7-2 and TRBJ1-2, with 7 bases fitting TRBD1. The CDR3 sequence is 15 residues long. Looked up from germline, CDR1 is SGHTA and CDR2 is FQGNSA. V gave up 6 bases and J gave up 2 bases; unmatched junction bases: 9. The variable domain in full, with the rest retrieved from reference TRBV7-2 and TRBJ1-2, is GAGVSQSPSNKVTEKGKDVELRCDPISGHTALYWYRQSLGQGLEFLIYFQGNSAPDKSGLPSDRFSAERTGGSVSTLTIQRTQQEDSAVYLCASRDRGRSNYGYTFGSGTRLTVV.